This TCR beta chain was profiled in a study of blood T cell repertoires in COVID-19. The wider study: From T cells, B-cell-depleted T cells, or PBMCs came the material, which was cDNA or gDNA.

As processed by the authors: Estimated nucleated cell counts came from reference gene primer amplification. Here immunoSEQ multiplex PCR was the method, and the copy in TCRdb shows in-frame clones only, minus some. V, J and clone size reflect that table, while D and trimming were determined from the DNA. This sample has approximately 200,000 clones, with roughly 92% found just once. CDR1 and CDR2 (germline): MNHEY, SMNVEV (reference sequence). The CDR3 spans 16 residues. Trimming removed 5 bases at V and 0 bases at J, with 17 bases between. The rearrangement links TRBV27 to TRBJ2-7; weak D call: TRBD1 (6 bases). The sequencing input was peripheral blood. The TCR originated in a man aged 25-45 years with COVID-19, enrolled during active disease. Here the CDR3 reads CASSLLSGTISYEQYF. In nucleotides, the CDR3 is TGTGCCAGCAGTCTATTATCCGGGACAATCTCCTACGAGCAGTACTTC.